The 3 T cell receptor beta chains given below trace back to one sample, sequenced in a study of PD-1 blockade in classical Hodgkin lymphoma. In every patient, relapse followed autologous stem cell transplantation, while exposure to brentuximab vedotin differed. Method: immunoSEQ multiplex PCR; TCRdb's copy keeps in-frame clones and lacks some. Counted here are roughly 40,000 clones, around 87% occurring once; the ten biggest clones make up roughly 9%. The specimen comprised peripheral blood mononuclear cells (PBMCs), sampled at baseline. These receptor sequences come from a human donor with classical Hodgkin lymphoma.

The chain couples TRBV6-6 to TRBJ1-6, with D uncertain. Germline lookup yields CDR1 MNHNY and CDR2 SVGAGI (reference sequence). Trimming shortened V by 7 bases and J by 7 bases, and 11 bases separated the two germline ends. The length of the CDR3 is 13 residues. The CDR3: CASTIRANSPLHF. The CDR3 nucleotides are TGTGCCAGCACCATCCGGGCCAATTCACCCCTCCACTTT.

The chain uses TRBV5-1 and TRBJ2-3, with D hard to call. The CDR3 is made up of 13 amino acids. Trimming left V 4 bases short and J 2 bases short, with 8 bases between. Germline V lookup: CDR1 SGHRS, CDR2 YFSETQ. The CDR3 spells CASSEDVTDTQYF. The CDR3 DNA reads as TGCGCCAGCAGCGAGGACGTCACAGATACGCAGTATTTT.

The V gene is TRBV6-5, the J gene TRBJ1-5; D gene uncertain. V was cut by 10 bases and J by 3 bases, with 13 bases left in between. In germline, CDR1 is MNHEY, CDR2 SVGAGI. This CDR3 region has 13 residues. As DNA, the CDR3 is TGTGCCACCCGTGGTACCATCAATCAGCCCCAGCATTTT. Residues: CATRGTINQPQHF.